This entry is about one T cell receptor beta chain. Cohorts were assigned according to the clinical history that participants reported. Authors' methods: Amplifying reference gene primers gave estimates of nucleated cell counts. TCRdb keeps only in-frame clones here, not all; method: immunoSEQ multiplex PCR. The V and J calls and clone size come from that table; D and trimming were worked out from the DNA. The sample comprises about 390,000 clones, about 86% of which are singletons, and roughly 9.4% rests with the top ten. This sample was included in a study of blood T cell repertoires in COVID-19. Study in general: There were acute and convalescent COVID-19 samples, and they came from the United States, Italy and Spain.

The CDR3 length is 15 residues. CDR1 and CDR2 from the germline V gene are SGHDT and YYEEEE. Trimming at V came to 3 bases and at J to 5 bases, leaving 6 bases not matched to a gene. The sequencing sample was made of PBMCs or T cells enriched from blood (not recorded which). V usage is TRBV5-6 and J usage is TRBJ1-2; 11 bases align to TRBD1. The receptor's source is a woman between 50 and 59 years old who had recovered from COVID-19. The CDR3 region is CASSYYGTGGYGYTF. In DNA form, the CDR3 reads TGTGCCAGCAGCTACTACGGGACAGGGGGTTATGGCTACACCTTC.